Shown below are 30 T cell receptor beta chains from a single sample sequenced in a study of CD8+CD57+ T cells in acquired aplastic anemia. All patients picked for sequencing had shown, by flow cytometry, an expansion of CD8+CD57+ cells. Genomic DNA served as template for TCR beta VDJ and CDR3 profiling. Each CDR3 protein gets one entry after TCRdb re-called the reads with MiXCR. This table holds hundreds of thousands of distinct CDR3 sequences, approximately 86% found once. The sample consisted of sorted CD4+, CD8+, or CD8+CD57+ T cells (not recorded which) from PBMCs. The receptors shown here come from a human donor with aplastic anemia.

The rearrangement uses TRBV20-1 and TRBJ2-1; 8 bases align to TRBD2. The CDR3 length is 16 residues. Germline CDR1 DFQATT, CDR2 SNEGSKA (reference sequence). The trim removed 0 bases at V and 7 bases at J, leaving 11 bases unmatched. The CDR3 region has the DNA TGCAGTGCTAGAGATGCAGACGGGGGGGAGATTAATGAGCAGTTCTTC. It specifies CSARDADGGEINEQFF.

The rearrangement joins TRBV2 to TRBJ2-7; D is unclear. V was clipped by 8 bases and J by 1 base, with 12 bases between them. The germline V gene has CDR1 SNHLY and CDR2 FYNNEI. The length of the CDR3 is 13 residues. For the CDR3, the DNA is TGTGCCAGCGTACCCGCGTCGTCCTACGAGCAGTACTTC. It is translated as CASVPASSYEQYF.

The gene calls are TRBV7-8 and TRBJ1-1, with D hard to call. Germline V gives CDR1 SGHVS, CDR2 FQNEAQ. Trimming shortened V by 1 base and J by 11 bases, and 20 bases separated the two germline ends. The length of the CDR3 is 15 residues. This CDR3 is CASSLDGGADTQAFF. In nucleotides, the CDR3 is TGTGCCAGCAGCTTAGATGGAGGTGCCGATACGCAGGCTTTCTTT. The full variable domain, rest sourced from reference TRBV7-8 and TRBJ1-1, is GAGVSQSPRYKVAKRGQDVALRCDPISGHVSLFWYQQALGQGPEFLTYFQNEAQLDKSGLPSDRFFAERPEGSVSTLKIQRTQQEDSAVYLCASSLDGGADTQAFFGQGTRLTVV.

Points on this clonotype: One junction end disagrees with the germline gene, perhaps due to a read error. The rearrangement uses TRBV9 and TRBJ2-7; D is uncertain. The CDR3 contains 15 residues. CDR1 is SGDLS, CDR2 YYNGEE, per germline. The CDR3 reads CASSQQEPLHYQQYF. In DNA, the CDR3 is TGTGCCAGCAGCCAGCAAGAGCCCCTACACTACCAGCAGTACTTC.

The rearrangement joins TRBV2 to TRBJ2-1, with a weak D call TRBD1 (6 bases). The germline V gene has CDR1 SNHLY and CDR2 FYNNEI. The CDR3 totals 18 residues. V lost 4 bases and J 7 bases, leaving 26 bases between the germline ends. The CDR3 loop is CASSVLGLVTGRTNEQFF. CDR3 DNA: TGTGCCAGCAGTGTTTTGGGTTTAGTTACAGGGCGAACGAATGAGCAGTTCTTC. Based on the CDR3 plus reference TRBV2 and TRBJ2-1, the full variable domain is EPEVTQTPSHQVTQMGQEVILRCVPISNHLYFYWYRQILGQKVEFLVSFYNNEISEKSEIFDDQFSVERPDGSNFTLKIRSTKLEDSAMYFCASSVLGLVTGRTNEQFFGPGTRLTVL.

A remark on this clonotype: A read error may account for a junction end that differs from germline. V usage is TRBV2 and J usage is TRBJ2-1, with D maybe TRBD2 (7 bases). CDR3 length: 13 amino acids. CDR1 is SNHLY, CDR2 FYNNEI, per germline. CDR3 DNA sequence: TGTTCCAGCAGTGATGGGGGGGCGCATGAGCAGTTCTTC. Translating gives CSSSDGGAHEQFF.

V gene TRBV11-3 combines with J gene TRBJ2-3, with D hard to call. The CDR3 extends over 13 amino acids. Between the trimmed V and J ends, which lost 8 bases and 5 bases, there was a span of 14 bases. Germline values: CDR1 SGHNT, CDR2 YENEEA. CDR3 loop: CASGLHFGDTQYF. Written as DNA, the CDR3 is TGTGCCAGCGGCCTCCACTTCGGAGATACGCAGTATTTT.

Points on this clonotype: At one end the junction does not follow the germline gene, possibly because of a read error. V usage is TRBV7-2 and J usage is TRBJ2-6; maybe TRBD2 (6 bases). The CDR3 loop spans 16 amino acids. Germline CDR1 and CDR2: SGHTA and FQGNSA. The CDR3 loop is CASSSPRGSGANVLTF. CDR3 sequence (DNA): TGTGCCAGCAGCTCACCGCGGGGCTCTGGGGCCAACGTTCTGACTTTC.

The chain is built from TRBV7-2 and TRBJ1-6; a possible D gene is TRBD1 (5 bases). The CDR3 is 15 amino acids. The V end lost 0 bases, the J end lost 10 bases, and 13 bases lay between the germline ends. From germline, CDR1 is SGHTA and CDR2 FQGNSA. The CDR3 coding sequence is TGTGCCAGCAGCTTAGCGGAGGGGTTGAGGTCACCCCTCCACTTT. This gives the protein CASSLAEGLRSPLHF.

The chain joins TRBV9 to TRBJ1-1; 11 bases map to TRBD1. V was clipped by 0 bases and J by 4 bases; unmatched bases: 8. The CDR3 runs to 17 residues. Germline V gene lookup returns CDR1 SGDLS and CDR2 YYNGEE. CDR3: CASSVGGQGAWSTEAFF. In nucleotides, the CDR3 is TGTGCCAGCAGCGTAGGCGGACAGGGGGCGTGGAGCACTGAAGCTTTCTTT.

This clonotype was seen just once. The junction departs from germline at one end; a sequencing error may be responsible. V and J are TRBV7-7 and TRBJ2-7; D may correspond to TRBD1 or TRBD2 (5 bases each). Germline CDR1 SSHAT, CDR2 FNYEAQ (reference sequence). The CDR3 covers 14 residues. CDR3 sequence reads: CASSPGAGTDEQYF. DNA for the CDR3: TGTGCTAGCAGCCCGGGCGCAGGGACGGACGAGCAGTACTTC.

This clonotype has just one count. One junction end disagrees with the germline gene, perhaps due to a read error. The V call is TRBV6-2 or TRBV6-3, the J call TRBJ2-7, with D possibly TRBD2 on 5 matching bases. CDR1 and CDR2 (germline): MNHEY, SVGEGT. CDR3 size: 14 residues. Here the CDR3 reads CTSYGLAETYEQYF. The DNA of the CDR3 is TGTACCAGCTACGGACTGGCGGAGACCTACGAGCAGTACTTC.

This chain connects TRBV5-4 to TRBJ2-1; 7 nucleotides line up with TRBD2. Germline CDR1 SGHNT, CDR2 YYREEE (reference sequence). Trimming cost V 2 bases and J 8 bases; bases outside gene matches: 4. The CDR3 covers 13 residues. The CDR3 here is CASSFKSGDEQFF. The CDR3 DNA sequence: TGTGCCAGCAGCTTCAAGAGCGGGGATGAGCAGTTCTTC.

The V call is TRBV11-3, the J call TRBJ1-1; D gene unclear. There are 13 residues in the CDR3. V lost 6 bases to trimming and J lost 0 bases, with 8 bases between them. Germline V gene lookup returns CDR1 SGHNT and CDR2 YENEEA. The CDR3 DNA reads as TGTGCCAGCAGTATAGAACTGAACACTGAAGCTTTCTTT. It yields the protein CASSIELNTEAFF.

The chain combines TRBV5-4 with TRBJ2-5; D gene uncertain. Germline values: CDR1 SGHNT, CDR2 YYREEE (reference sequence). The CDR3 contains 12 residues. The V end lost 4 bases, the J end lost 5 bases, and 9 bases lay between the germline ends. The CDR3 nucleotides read TGTGCCAGCAGCCCGATGCCCGAGACCCAGTACTTC. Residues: CASSPMPETQYF.

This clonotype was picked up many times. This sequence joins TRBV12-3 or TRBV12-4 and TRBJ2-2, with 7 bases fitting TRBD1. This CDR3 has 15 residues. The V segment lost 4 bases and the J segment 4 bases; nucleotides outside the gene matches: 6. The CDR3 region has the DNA TGTGCCAGCAGTTCTCCGGGACAGCCCACCGGGGAGCTGTTTTTT. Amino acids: CASSSPGQPTGELFF.

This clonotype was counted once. The CDR3 spells CASSFTSITQYF. DNA for the CDR3: TGTGCCAGCAGCTTCACATCAATAACGCAGTATTTT. The rearrangement links TRBV11-3 to TRBJ2-3; D not resolved. The V gene's germline CDR1 is SGHNT and CDR2 YENEEA. The V end lost 3 bases, the J end lost 9 bases, and 10 bases lay between the germline ends. The CDR3 totals 12 residues.

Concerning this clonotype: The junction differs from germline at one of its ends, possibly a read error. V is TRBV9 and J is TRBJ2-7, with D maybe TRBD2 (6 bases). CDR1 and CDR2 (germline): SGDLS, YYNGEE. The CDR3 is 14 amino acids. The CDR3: CASSVAGRSYETYF. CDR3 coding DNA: TGTGCCAGTAGCGTAGCCGGGAGATCCTACGAGACCTACTTC.

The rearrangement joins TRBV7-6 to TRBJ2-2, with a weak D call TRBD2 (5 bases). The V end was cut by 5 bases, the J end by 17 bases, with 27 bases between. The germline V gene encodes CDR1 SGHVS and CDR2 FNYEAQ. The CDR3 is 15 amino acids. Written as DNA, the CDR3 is TGTGCCAGCAGCCACGCGGGCCTAGACGCGCAGTACGTCTTTTTT. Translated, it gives CASSHAGLDAQYVFF.

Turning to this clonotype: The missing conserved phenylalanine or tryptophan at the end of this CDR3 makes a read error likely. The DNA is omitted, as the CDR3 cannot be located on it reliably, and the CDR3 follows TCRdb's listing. CDR3 amino acids: CASSDGGTDTQDDGPG. V gene TRBV2 combines with J gene TRBJ2-1; TRBD1, the table's D call, was not compared with the DNA. CDR1 is SNHLY and CDR2 is FYNNEI in the germline V gene. Counting both end residues, the CDR3 totals 16 amino acids.

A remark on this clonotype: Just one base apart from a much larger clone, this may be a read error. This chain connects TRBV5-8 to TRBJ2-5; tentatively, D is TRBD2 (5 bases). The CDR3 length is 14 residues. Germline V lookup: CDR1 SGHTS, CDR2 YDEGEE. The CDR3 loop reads CATSISSEQETQYF. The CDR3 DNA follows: TGTGCCACCAGCATTAGTAGCGAGCAAGAGACCCAGTACTTC.

CDR3 residues: CASSLEGTARAKDFF. The CDR3 DNA is TGTGCCAGCAGCCTAGAAGGGACAGCCCGGGCCAAAGATTTCTTT. J is TRBJ1-1 and V is TRBV7-9, with TRBD1 matching over 7 bases. The V gene's germline CDR1 is SEHNR and CDR2 FQNEAQ (reference sequence). CDR3 length: 15 residues. The V and J ends lost 5 bases and 13 bases, in that order; junction bases with no gene match: 19.

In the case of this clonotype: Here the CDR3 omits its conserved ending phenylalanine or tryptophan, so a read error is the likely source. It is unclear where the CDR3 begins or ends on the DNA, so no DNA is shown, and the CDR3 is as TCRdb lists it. CDR3: CASSIASGAYNEEFFV. This chain links TRBV19 with TRBJ2-1; the DNA was not used to check the table's D call, TRBD2. The CDR3 numbers 16 amino acids, ends counted. The germline gives CDR1 LNHDA, CDR2 SQIVND (reference sequence).

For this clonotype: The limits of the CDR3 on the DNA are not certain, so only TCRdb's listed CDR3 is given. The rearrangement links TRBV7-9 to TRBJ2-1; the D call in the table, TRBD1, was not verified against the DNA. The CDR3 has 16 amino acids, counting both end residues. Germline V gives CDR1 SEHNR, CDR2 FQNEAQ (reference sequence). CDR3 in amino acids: CASSLLGTGEYVGQFF.

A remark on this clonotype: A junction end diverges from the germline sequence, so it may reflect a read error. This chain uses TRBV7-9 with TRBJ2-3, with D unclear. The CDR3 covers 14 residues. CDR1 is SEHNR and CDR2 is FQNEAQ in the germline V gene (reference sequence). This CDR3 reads CASSAAAETDTLGF. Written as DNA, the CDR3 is TGTGCCAGCAGCGCAGCAGCAGAGACCGATACCCTGGGTTTT.

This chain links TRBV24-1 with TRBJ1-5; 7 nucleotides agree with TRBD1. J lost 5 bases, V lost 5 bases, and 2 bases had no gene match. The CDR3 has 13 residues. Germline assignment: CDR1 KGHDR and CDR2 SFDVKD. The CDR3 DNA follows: TGTGCCACCAGTGGTCAGGGGGATCAGCCCCAGCATTTT. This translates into CATSGQGDQPQHF.

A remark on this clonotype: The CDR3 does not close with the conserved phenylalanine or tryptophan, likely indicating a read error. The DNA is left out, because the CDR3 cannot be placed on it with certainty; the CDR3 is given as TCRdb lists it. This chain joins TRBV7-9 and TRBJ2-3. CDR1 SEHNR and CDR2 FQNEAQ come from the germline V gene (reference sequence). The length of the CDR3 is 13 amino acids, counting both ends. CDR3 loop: CASGLGRADTKDY.

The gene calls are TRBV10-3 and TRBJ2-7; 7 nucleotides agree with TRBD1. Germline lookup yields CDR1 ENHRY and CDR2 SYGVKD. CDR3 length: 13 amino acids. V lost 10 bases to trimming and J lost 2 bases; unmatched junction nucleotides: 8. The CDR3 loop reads CASSRDSTYEQYF. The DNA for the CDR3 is TGTGCCAGCAGCCGGGACAGTACCTACGAGCAGTACTTC.

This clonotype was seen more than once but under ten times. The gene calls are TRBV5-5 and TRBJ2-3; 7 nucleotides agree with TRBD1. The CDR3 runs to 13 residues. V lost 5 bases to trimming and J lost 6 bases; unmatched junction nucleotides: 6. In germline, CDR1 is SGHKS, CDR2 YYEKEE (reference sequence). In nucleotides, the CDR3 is TGTGCCAGCAGGACACCGGGACAGGATACGCAGTATTTT. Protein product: CASRTPGQDTQYF.

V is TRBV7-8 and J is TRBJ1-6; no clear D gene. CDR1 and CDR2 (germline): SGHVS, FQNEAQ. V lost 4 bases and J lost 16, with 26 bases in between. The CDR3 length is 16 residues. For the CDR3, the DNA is TGTGCCAGCAGCTCCGCCCAGCGTGACGAATACAATGAGCTCCACTTT. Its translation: CASSSAQRDEYNELHF.